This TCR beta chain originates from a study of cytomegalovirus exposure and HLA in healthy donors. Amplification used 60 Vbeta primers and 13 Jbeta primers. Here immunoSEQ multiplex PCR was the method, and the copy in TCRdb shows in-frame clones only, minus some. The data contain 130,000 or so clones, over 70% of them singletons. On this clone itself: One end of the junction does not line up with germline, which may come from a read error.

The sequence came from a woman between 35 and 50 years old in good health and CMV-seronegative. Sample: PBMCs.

The CDR3 sequence is CASSIRGQGLFDYRF. CDR3 nucleotides: TGTGCCAGTAGTATACGGGGACAGGGACTTTTCGACTACCGTTTT. This rearrangement joins TRBV19 to TRBJ1-1, with TRBD1 matching 9 bases. Germline V gene sequence: CDR1 LNHDA, CDR2 SQIVND (reference sequence). CDR3 length: 15 residues.